One and the same sample provided the 26 T cell receptor beta chains below, sequenced in a study of T-cell reconstitution after alpha-beta-depleted transplantation in children. Preparation of the TCRbeta library was carried out with unique molecular identifiers. TCRdb ran MiXCR on the PCR reads and lists one entry per CDR3 protein. The sample contains fewer than 350,000 distinct CDR3 sequences, around a tenth of which appear only once. The sequences come from peripheral blood, collected 180 days after TCRalphabeta/CD19-depleted stem cell transplant. These receptors were collected from a male patient aged 2 to 10 who had a stem cell transplant for chronic granulomatous disease, so the T cells may come from the graft donor.

This clonotype was counted many times. V is TRBV12-3 or TRBV12-4 and J is TRBJ2-5; 8 bases map to TRBD2. The CDR3 is 16 amino acids. J was trimmed by 7 bases and V by 5 bases; bases with no gene match: 15. The CDR3 loop reads CASSPDGGSGVGTQYF. The CDR3 DNA is TGTGCCAGCAGTCCCGATGGGGGTAGCGGGGTGGGGACCCAGTACTTC.

A word on this clonotype: A read error may explain this, as a much larger clone is one base away. This chain uses TRBV29-1 with TRBJ2-1; D possibly corresponds to TRBD1 (5 bases). The length of the CDR3 is 13 residues. From germline, CDR1 is SQVTM and CDR2 ANQGSEA. The CDR3 sequence is CCVSGYSYNEQFF. DNA of the CDR3: TGCTGCGTCTCAGGGTACTCCTACAATGAGCAGTTCTTC.

In its sample, this clonotype was seen many times. The CDR3 reads CAISGGTGDYTGELFF. DNA of the CDR3: TGTGCCATCAGTGGGGGGACAGGGGACTACACCGGGGAGCTGTTTTTT. V gene TRBV10-3 combines with J gene TRBJ2-2; TRBD1 matches at 10 bases. Trimming cost V 4 bases and J 3 bases; bases outside gene matches: 5. The CDR3 has 16 amino acids. Germline values: CDR1 ENHRY, CDR2 SYGVKD.

This clonotype was detected ten times or more. The rearrangement joins TRBV10-3 to TRBJ2-3; TRBD1 matches 7 bases. This CDR3 has 15 amino acids. From germline, CDR1 is ENHRY and CDR2 SYGVKD. With V trimmed by 7 bases and J by 4 bases, 11 bases remained unmatched. Written as DNA, the CDR3 is TGTGCCATCAAGGGCTATAAGGGGGCCCCAGATACGCAGTATTTT. It encodes CAIKGYKGAPDTQYF.

This clonotype was counted ten times or more. The gene calls are TRBV28 and TRBJ2-7; D might be TRBD1 (5 bases). The germline V gene has CDR1 MDHEN and CDR2 SYDVKM. Trimming left V 7 bases short and J 1 base short, with 11 bases between. This CDR3 has 13 residues. CDR3 protein: CASTPPGSYEQYF. The CDR3 nucleotides are TGTGCCAGCACCCCGCCAGGGTCCTACGAGCAGTACTTC.

This clonotype has ten or more counts. The chain links TRBV5-1 to TRBJ2-1; 7 nucleotides match TRBD2. V lost 3 bases and J lost 14; bases outside the gene matches: 8. The CDR3 covers 12 residues. Germline CDR1 and CDR2: SGHRS and YFSETQ. CDR3 in amino acids: CASSSSGAGEFF. The CDR3 DNA reads as TGCGCCAGCAGCTCTAGCGGAGCCGGAGAGTTCTTC.

This clonotype was recorded many times. The genes are TRBV12-3 or TRBV12-4 and TRBJ2-7; possible D gene TRBD2, 5 bases. CDR3 length: 14 residues. The germline V and J ends were trimmed by 7 bases and 3 bases, with 16 bases remaining between them. CDR3 coding DNA: TGTGCCAGCACCCCCGGGGTATTTAGCTACGAGCAGTACTTC. This encodes CASTPGVFSYEQYF.

The sample holds many counts of this clonotype. J is TRBJ2-1 and V is TRBV4-3; D tentatively fits TRBD1 or TRBD2 (5 bases each). The CDR3 runs to 15 residues. The germline V and J ends were trimmed by 4 bases and 0 bases, with 10 bases remaining between them. Germline CDR1 reads LGHNA; CDR2 reads YSLEER. CDR3 coding DNA: TGCGCCAGCAGCCCGGGGCTGAGCTCCTACAATGAGCAGTTCTTC. Translation gives CASSPGLSSYNEQFF.

J is TRBJ2-1 and V is TRBV29-1, with 8 bases fitting TRBD2. V shed 4 bases, J shed 0 bases, and the junction held 8 bases outside the gene matches. The CDR3 is made up of 16 amino acids. Germline V gene data show CDR1 as SQVTM and CDR2 as ANQGSEA. The CDR3 nucleotides are TGCAGCGTTGCGGGCACTAGCGGCCGCTCCTACAATGAGCAGTTCTTC. It is translated as CSVAGTSGRSYNEQFF.

As concerns this clonotype: Given a much more abundant clone one base away, this may be a read error. CDR3: CASSKQGSAYEQYF. In DNA form, the CDR3 reads TGTGCCAGCAGCAAACAGGGTAGCGCCTACGAGCAGTACTTC. The chain combines TRBV12-3 or TRBV12-4 with TRBJ2-7, with TRBD1 as a possible D gene (6 bases). Trimming stripped 6 bases from V and 2 bases from J, with 14 bases between. This CDR3 spans 14 amino acids.

This clonotype occurred many times. The V call is TRBV20-1, the J call TRBJ2-5; 7 positions match TRBD1. Trimming took 6 bases from V and 2 from J; bases not matched to a gene: 6. In germline, CDR1 is DFQATT, CDR2 SNEGSKA (reference sequence). This CDR3 comprises 13 residues. This CDR3 reads CSALGQVQETQYF. The CDR3 nucleotides read TGCAGTGCCTTAGGACAGGTTCAAGAGACCCAGTACTTC.

This clonotype was picked up many times. The junction departs from germline at one end; a sequencing error may be responsible. V gene TRBV12-3 or TRBV12-4 combines with J gene TRBJ1-5; D ambiguous. CDR3 length: 14 amino acids. DNA of the CDR3: TGTGCCAGCAGTTTGTTGGGGAGCACTCAGCCCCAGCATTTT. Translating it yields CASSLLGSTQPQHF.

The J gene is TRBJ2-7, the V gene TRBV28; TRBD2 might be the D (6 bases). V shed 6 bases and J shed 2 bases, with 14 bases lying between them. The germline gives CDR1 MDHEN, CDR2 SYDVKM. The CDR3 runs to 14 residues. CDR3 protein: CASSRERLTYEQYF. CDR3 sequence (DNA): TGTGCCAGCAGCCGGGAGCGACTGACCTACGAGCAGTACTTC.

Concerning this clonotype itself: This could be a read error, since a much larger clone is one nucleotide away. The chain carries TRBV5-1 and TRBJ2-5; 8 bases line up with TRBD2. V lost 4 bases, J lost 5 bases, and 13 bases stayed unmatched. From germline, CDR1 is SGHRS and CDR2 YFSETQ. This CDR3 has 16 amino acids. As DNA, the CDR3 is TGCGCCAGCAGCCTCATCCCTTCCGGGGGGGCTGAGACCCAGTACTTC. This codes for CASSLIPSGGAETQYF.

At least ten counts were recorded for this clonotype. The chain recombines TRBV20-1 with TRBJ2-6; D remains unclear. The germline V gene has CDR1 DFQATT and CDR2 SNEGSKA (reference sequence). With 6 bases removed from V and 1 base from J, the gap between germline ends came to 4 bases. There are 12 residues in the CDR3. The CDR3 is CSAQSGANVLTF. The CDR3 nucleotides are TGCAGTGCCCAGTCTGGGGCCAACGTCCTGACTTTC.

This clonotype was seen ten or more times. The chain carries TRBV20-1 and TRBJ2-7; 16 positions agree with TRBD2. The ends lost 5 bases at V and 5 bases at J; junction bases unmatched: 6. CDR3 length equals 15 residues. The germline gives CDR1 DFQATT, CDR2 SNEGSKA (reference sequence). The chain's CDR3 is CSAEGTSGRVDEQYF. CDR3 sequence (DNA): TGCAGTGCTGAAGGGACTAGCGGGAGGGTGGACGAGCAGTACTTC.

This clonotype was seen repeatedly, ten times or more. The chain recombines TRBV11-2 with TRBJ2-1, with unresolved D. V lost 5 bases and J lost 4, with 6 bases in between. Germline CDR1 and CDR2: SGHAT and FQNNGV. The CDR3 extends over 12 amino acids. The CDR3 is CASSTQYNEQFF. DNA of the CDR3: TGTGCCAGCAGCACACAGTACAATGAGCAGTTCTTC.

This sequence joins TRBV27 and TRBJ2-2; 10 positions agree with TRBD2. Trimming at V came to 3 bases and at J to 5 bases, leaving 9 bases not matched to a gene. The CDR3 is made up of 17 amino acids. Germline loops: CDR1 MNHEY, CDR2 SMNVEV (reference sequence). The CDR3 coding sequence is TGTGCCAGCAGTTTGGGTCCTAGCGGGAGTTCGACCGGGGAGCTGTTTTTT. Its translation: CASSLGPSGSSTGELFF.

This clonotype showed up many times. J is TRBJ2-1 and V is TRBV12-3 or TRBV12-4; 11 bases are a match to TRBD2. This CDR3 has 17 amino acids. Trimming took 6 bases from V and 5 from J; bases not matched to a gene: 12. CDR3 bases: TGTGCCAGCAGCCAACGCGTGGGGACTAGCGGAAACAATGAGCAGTTCTTC. It translates to CASSQRVGTSGNNEQFF.

This clonotype was seen repeatedly, ten times or more. J is TRBJ2-7 and V is TRBV7-9; D perhaps matches TRBD2 (5 bases). Germline loops: CDR1 SEHNR, CDR2 FQNEAQ (reference sequence). The ends were cut back, 5 bases at V and 2 bases at J, with 19 bases in the middle. The CDR3 contains 16 residues. In DNA form, the CDR3 reads TGTGCCAGCAGCCCTCCACTGAGCGGAGAAGCCTACGAGCAGTACTTC. Protein: CASSPPLSGEAYEQYF.

There are many counts of this clonotype. The genes are TRBV11-2 and TRBJ2-7; possible D gene TRBD1, 5 bases. The CDR3 extends over 15 amino acids. Trimming cost V 0 bases and J 4 bases, with 13 bases left between them. The germline V gene encodes CDR1 SGHAT and CDR2 FQNNGV. CDR3 sequence: CASSLDRALWYEQYF. CDR3 nucleotides: TGTGCCAGCAGCTTAGACAGGGCCCTTTGGTACGAGCAGTACTTC.

This clonotype was counted ten times or more. V gene TRBV6-1 combines with J gene TRBJ2-7; D unclear. This CDR3 has 15 residues. CDR1 and CDR2 from the germline V gene are MNHNS and SASEGT. Trimming left V 7 bases short and J 3 bases short, with 19 bases between. CDR3 DNA: TGTGCCAGCACCCCCCGAGGAAGGCCCATCTACGAGCAGTACTTC. Its protein is CASTPRGRPIYEQYF.

This clonotype came up many times. CDR3 DNA sequence: TGTGCCAGCAGCTTAGAGAGGCCCACACGGGGGCGTGGCTACACCTTC. Protein: CASSLERPTRGRGYTF. The rearrangement joins TRBV7-9 to TRBJ1-2; weak D call: TRBD1 (6 bases). This CDR3 spans 16 amino acids. The V and J ends lost 1 base and 7 bases respectively, with 19 bases between them. Germline values: CDR1 SEHNR, CDR2 FQNEAQ (reference sequence). The variable domain in full, with the rest retrieved from reference TRBV7-9 and TRBJ1-2, is DTGVSQNPRHKITKRGQNVTFRCDPISEHNRLYWYRQTLGQGPEFLTYFQNEAQLEKSRLLSDRFSAERPKGSFSTLEIQRTEQGDSAMYLCASSLERPTRGRGYTFGSGTRLTVV.

This clonotype was observed many times. V and J are TRBV5-1 and TRBJ2-7, with D tentatively TRBD1 (6 bases). The germline V gene has CDR1 SGHRS and CDR2 YFSETQ. The CDR3 spans 13 residues. Trimming took off 5 bases at V and 5 bases at J, with 14 bases between the two ends. CDR3 amino acids: CASSHRESNEQYF. The CDR3 DNA is TGCGCCAGCAGTCACAGGGAGAGTAACGAGCAGTACTTC.

The sample holds a few counts of this clonotype. This chain links TRBV5-5 with TRBJ1-2; TRBD1 aligns across 9 bases. CDR1 and CDR2 from the germline V gene are SGHKS and YYEKEE (reference sequence). This CDR3 has 14 amino acids. V shed 4 bases and J 6 bases; nucleotides not matched to a gene: 7. Here the CDR3 reads CASSVPGTGNGYTF. CDR3 nucleotide sequence: TGTGCCAGCAGCGTACCCGGGACAGGGAATGGCTACACCTTC.

This clonotype occurred many times. The chain uses TRBV6-1 and TRBJ2-7; TRBD1 agrees at 9 bases. This CDR3 contains 15 residues. Germline CDR1 reads MNHNS; CDR2 reads SASEGT. Losses at the gene ends were 9 bases for V and 1 base for J; bases not matched to a gene: 10. CDR3 loop: CASSLGQGTSYEQYF. The CDR3 DNA reads TGTGCCAGTTCGCTGGGACAGGGCACATCCTACGAGCAGTACTTC.